The T cell receptor beta chain under discussion was sequenced for a study of T-cell memory formation after mild COVID-19. Overall study: TCR clusters largely stayed donor specific.

This clonotype was counted between two and nine times. Its antigen is not identified. This CDR3 comprises 12 residues. The V and J ends lost 4 bases and 12 bases respectively, with 14 bases between them. Germline V CDR1 and CDR2: SGHRS, YFSETQ. cDNA libraries for TCR alpha and TCR beta, carrying sample barcodes and UMIs, came from 5'RACE with constant-segment primers. Each CDR3 protein is one row after TCRdb ran MiXCR on the 5' RACE reads. The data contain roughly 220,000 distinct CDR3 sequences, 9.5% of them singletons. Study conclusions and caveats: Still unconfirmed is whether the second-wave clones peaking on day 37 recognized SARS-CoV-2. Mainly in CM and EM were contracting CD4+ clones; CD8+ were in EMRA.

The chain recombines TRBV5-1 with TRBJ2-4; D is perhaps TRBD1 (6 bases). This receptor was identified in a man between 18 and 35 years old who had mild COVID-19 (a few samples of this study predate the infection). Cell type and time point are not known. The sample consisted of PBMCs or a T cell subset sorted from them (not recorded which). CDR3 in amino acids: CASSAQDSPQYF. In DNA form, the CDR3 reads TGCGCCAGCAGCGCCCAGGACAGTCCTCAGTACTTC.